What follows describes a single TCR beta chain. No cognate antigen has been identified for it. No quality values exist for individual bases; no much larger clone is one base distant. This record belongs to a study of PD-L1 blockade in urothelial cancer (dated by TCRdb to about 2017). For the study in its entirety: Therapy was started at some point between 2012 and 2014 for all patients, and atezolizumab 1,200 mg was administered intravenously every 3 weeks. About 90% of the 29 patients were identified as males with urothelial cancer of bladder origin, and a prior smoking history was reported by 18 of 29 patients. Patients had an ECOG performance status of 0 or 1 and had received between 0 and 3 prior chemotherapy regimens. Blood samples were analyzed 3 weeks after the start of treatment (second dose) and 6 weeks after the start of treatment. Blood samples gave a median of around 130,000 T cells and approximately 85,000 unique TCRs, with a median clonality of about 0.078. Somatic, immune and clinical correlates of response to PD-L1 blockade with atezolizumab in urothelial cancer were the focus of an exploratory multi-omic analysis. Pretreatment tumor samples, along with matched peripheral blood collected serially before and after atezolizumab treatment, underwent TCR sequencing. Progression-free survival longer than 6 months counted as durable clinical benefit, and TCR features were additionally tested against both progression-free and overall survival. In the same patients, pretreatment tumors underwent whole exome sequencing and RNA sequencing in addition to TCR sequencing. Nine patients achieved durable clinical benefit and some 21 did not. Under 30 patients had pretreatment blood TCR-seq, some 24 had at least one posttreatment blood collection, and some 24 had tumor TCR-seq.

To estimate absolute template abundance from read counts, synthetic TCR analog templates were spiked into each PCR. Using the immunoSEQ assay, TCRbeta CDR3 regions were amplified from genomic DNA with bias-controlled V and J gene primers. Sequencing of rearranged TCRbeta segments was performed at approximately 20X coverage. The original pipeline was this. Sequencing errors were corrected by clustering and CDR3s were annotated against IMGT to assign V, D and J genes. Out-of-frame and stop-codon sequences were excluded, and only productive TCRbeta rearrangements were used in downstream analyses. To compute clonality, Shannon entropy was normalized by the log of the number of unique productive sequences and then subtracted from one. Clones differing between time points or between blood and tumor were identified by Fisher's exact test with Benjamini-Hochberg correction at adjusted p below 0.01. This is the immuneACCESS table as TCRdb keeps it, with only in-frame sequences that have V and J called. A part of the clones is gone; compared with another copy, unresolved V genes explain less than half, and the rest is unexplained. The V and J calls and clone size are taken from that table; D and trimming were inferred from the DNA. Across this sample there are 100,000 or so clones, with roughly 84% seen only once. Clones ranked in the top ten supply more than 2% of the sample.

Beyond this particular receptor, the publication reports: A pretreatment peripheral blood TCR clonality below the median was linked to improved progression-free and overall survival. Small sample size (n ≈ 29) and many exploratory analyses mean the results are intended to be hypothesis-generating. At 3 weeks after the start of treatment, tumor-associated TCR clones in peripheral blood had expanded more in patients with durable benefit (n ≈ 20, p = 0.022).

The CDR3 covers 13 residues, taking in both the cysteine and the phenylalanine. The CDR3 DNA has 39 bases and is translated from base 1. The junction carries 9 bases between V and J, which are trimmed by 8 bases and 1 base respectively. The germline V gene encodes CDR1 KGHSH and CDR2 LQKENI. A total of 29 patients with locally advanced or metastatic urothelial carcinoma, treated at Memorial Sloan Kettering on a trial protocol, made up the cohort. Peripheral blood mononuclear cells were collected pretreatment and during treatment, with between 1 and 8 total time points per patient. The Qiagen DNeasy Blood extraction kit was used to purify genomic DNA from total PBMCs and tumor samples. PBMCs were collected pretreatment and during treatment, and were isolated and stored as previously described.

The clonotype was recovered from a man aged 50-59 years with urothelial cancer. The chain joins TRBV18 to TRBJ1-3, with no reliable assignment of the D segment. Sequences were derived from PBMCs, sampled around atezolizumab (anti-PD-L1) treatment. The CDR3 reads CASRDSSGNTIYF. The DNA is TGTGCCAGCCGAGATTCATCTGGAAACACCATATATTTT. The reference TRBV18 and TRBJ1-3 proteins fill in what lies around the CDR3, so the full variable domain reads NAGVMQNPRHLVRRRGQEARLRCSPMKGHSHVYWYRQLPEEGLKFMVYLQKENIIDESGMPKERFSAEFPKEGPSILRIQQVVRGDSAAYFCASRDSSGNTIYFGEGSWLTVV.